This T cell receptor beta chain was documented in a study of cytomegalovirus exposure and HLA in healthy donors. The protocol was immunoSEQ multiplex PCR, while the TCRdb copy is restricted to in-frame clones and leaves out a portion. The sample shows approximately 120,000 clones, around nine tenths of them seen only once. The junction had 9 bases not matched to a gene; V was cut back by 4 bases and J by 4 bases. From germline, CDR1 is SGHTA and CDR2 FQGNSA. This CDR3 contains 16 residues. Sequenced: PBMCs. The TCR sequence derives from a woman in her late teens or twenties in good health and CMV-seronegative. The chain has TRBV7-2 and TRBJ1-4, with 7 bases identical to TRBD1. The CDR3 region has the DNA TGTGCCAGCAGCTCCCCGGGGACAGTAAATAATGAAAAACTGTTTTTT. It codes for CASSSPGTVNNEKLFF. Looking up the rest from reference TRBV7-2 and TRBJ1-4 gives the full variable domain: GAGVSQSPSNKVTEKGKDVELRCDPISGHTALYWYRQSLGQGLEFLIYFQGNSAPDKSGLPSDRFSAERTGGSVSTLTIQRTQQEDSAVYLCASSSPGTVNNEKLFFGSGTQLSVL.